These T cell receptor beta chains were read from a single sample in a study of T cell responses to AZD1222 COVID-19 vaccine. Sequencing used immunoSEQ multiplex PCR; TCRdb keeps in-frame clones, though not all of them. Here the sample spans roughly 120,000 clones, about 88% being singletons. The sample consisted of peripheral blood, taken on day 0 of AZD1222 vaccination. These receptors all come from an adult in good health. CDR3s include the opening cysteine and the closing phenylalanine or tryptophan. A D gene is named only where the DNA matches it firmly. Clone size is not always given. Where it is, it says once, few, many or a class for expanded clones.

TRBJ2-1 | TRBV2 | NA | NA | TGTGCCAGCCCGGGGCGTACGGGGGAGCAGTTCTTC | CASPGRTGEQFF
TRBJ2-1 | TRBV27 | NA | NA | TGTGCCAGCAGCTCGATTAGCGACTCCTACAATGAGCAGTTCTTC | CASSSISDSYNEQFF
TRBJ1-6 | TRBV11-2 | NA | NA | TGTGCCAGCAGCTTAGCCCGGTCAGGGTTCAATTCACCCCTCCACTTT | CASSLARSGFNSPLHF
TRBJ1-2 | TRBV5-1 | NA | NA | TGCGCCAGCAGCCGGGACACACCTAACTATGGCTACACCTTC | CASSRDTPNYGYTF
TRBJ2-7 | TRBV30 | NA | NA | TGTGCCTGGAGTGCTTTTTCTTCGCGCTACGAGCAGTACTTC | CAWSAFSSRYEQYF
TRBJ1-1 | TRBV6-5 | NA | NA | TGTGCCAGCACCCGGAACACTGAAGCTTTCTTT | CASTRNTEAFF
TRBJ2-1 | TRBV27 | NA | NA | TGTGCCAGCAGTCCCAAGGGGTATCCTGGGGGCAATGAGCAGTTCTTC | CASSPKGYPGGNEQFF
TRBJ2-1 | TRBV2 | NA | TRBD1 | TGTGCCAGCAGAAAGGCAGGGGGCCTTTTTGAGCAGTTCTTC | CASRKAGGLFEQFF
TRBJ1-4 | TRBV5-6 | NA | NA | TGTGCCAGCAGTCCAGGGCGGGGTGAAAAACTGTTTTTT | CASSPGRGEKLFF
TRBJ1-1 | TRBV3-1/TRBV3-2 | NA | TRBD1 | TGTGCCAGCAGCCCGCGACAGGGTATGTCTCGGACTGAAGCTTTCTTT | CASSPRQGMSRTEAFF
TRBJ2-3 | TRBV5-1 | NA | NA | TGCGCCAGCAGCTCGGCCGCCGGGGATACGCAGTATTTT | CASSSAAGDTQYF
TRBJ1-2 | TRBV7-9 | NA | NA | TGTGCCAGCAGCTTCGGGGCAGAACTATATGGCTACACCTTC | CASSFGAELYGYTF
TRBJ2-2 | TRBV28 | NA | TRBD1 | TGTGCCTTGGGACAGCGGTGGAGCGGGGAGCTGTTTTTT | CALGQRWSGELFF
TRBJ2-3 | TRBV19 | NA | NA | TGTGCCAGTAGAGCTCTAGGGGAATCAGATACGCAGTATTTT | CASRALGESDTQYF
TRBJ1-3 | TRBV14 | once | NA | TGTGCCAGCAGCCCCGCCGGGGGAAACACCATATATTTT | CASSPAGGNTIYF
TRBJ2-7 | TRBV7-9 | NA | NA | TGTGCCAGCAGCTCTCCGGGCCCAGGGGACGAGCAGTACTTC | CASSSPGPGDEQYF
TRBJ1-5 | TRBV19 | once | NA | TGTGCCAGTAGTTGGTCACCTAATCAGCCCCAGCATTTT | CASSWSPNQPQHF
TRBJ1-1 | TRBV11-3 | NA | NA | TGTGCCAGCAGCCCTGGACTCGAGGCGTCGAACACTGAAGCTTTCTTT | CASSPGLEASNTEAFF
TRBJ2-7 | TRBV2 | NA | NA | TGTGCCACCGGAAGACAGGAAAGCTCCTACGAGCAGTACTTC | CATGRQESSYEQYF
TRBJ2-3 | TRBV24-1 | NA | TRBD1 | TGTGCCACCAGTGATCCGCCGGGACAGGGGGATGCAGGCACAGATACGCAGTATTTT | CATSDPPGQGDAGTDTQYF
TRBJ2-7 | TRBV5-6 | NA | NA | TGTGCCAGCAGCCTGGGGGTACCGACCTACGAGCAGTACTTC | CASSLGVPTYEQYF
TRBJ1-2 | TRBV29-1 | once | NA | TGCAGCGTTGTGGCGGCCACTAACTATGGCTACACCTTC | CSVVAATNYGYTF
TRBJ2-7 | TRBV2 | NA | NA | TGTGCCAGCAGTGAAGACAGGGCGCCCTACGAGCAGTACTTC | CASSEDRAPYEQYF
TRBJ2-7 | TRBV4-1 | NA | NA | TGCGCCAGCAGCCAACAGGACGGCTACGAGCAGTACTTC | CASSQQDGYEQYF
TRBJ2-4 | TRBV6-5 | NA | NA | TGTGCCAGCAGTTACTCGATGGGAGAGCTAAAAAACATTCAGTACTTC | CASSYSMGELKNIQYF